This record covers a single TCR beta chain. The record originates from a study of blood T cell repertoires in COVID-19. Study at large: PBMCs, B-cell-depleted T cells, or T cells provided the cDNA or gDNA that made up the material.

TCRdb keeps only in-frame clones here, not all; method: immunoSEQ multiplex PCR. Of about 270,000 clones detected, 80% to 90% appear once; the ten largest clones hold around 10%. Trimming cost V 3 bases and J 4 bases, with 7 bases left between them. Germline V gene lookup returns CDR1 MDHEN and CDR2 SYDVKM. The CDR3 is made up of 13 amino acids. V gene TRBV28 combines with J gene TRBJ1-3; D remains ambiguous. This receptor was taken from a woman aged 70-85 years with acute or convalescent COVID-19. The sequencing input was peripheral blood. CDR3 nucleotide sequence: TGTGCCAGCAGTTTGAGGCAGGGAAACACCATATATTTT. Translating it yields CASSLRQGNTIYF.